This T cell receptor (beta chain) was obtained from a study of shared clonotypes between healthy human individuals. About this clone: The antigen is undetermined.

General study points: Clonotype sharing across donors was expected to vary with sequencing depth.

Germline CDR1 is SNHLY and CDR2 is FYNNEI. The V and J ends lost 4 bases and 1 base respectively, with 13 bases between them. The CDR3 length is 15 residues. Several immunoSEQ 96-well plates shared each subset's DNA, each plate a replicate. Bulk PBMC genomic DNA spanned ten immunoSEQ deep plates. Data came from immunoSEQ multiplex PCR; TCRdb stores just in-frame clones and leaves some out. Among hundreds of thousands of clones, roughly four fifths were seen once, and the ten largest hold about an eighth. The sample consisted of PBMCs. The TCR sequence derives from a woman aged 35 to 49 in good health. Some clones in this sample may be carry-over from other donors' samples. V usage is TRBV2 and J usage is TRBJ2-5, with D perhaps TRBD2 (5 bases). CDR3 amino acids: CASSVRADFQETQYF. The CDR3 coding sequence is TGTGCCAGCAGTGTGAGAGCGGACTTCCAAGAGACCCAGTACTTC.